The entry below describes one T cell receptor beta chain. Its specificity is not known. The CDR3 is 16 amino acids. V gave up 5 bases and J gave up 6 bases; unmatched junction bases: 11. From germline, CDR1 is SEHNR and CDR2 FQNEAQ (reference sequence). The sample belongs to a study of cytomegalovirus exposure and HLA in healthy donors. Study findings and constraints: A likely sequencing artifact accounted for one observed cluster of highly shared sequence variants.

Amplification used 60 Vbeta primers and 13 Jbeta primers. Generated by immunoSEQ multiplex PCR, the TCRdb table keeps only in-frame clones and is missing some. Of 150,000 to 200,000 clones in the sample, around 84% were seen once. This TCR was recovered from a middle-aged woman in good health and CMV-seronegative. This sequence joins TRBV7-9 and TRBJ2-1, with 9 bases fitting TRBD2. The material sequenced was PBMCs. The CDR3 protein is CASSPAGGAGGNEQFF. The CDR3 DNA reads as TGTGCCAGCAGCCCCGCCGGGGGAGCGGGGGGCAATGAGCAGTTCTTC. The full variable domain, completed using reference TRBV7-9 and TRBJ2-1, is DTGVSQNPRHKITKRGQNVTFRCDPISEHNRLYWYRQTLGQGPEFLTYFQNEAQLEKSRLLSDRFSAERPKGSFSTLEIQRTEQGDSAMYLCASSPAGGAGGNEQFFGPGTRLTVL.